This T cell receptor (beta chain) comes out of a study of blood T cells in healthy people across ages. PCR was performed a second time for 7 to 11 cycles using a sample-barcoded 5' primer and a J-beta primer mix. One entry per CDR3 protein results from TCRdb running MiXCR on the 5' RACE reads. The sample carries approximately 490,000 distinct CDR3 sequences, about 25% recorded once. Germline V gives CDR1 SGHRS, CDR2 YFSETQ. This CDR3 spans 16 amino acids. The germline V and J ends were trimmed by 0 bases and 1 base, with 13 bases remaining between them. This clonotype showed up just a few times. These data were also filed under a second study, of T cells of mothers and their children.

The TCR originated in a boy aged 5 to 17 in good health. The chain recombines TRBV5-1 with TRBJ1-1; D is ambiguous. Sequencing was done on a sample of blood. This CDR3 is CASSLDSMGPNTEAFF. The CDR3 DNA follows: TGCGCCAGCAGCTTGGACAGTATGGGCCCGAACACTGAAGCTTTCTTT.